This T cell receptor (beta chain) was sequenced during a study of T cell changes during pregnancy in multiple sclerosis. Sequencing used immunoSEQ multiplex PCR; TCRdb keeps in-frame clones, though not all of them. The table shows about 47,000 clones, with 93% occurring only once. The J segment lost 3 bases and the V segment lost 6 bases, leaving 19 bases of the junction unmatched. Germline CDR1 reads MDHEN; CDR2 reads SYDVKM. CDR3 length: 18 amino acids. This clonotype was sampled from a female donor with multiple sclerosis, enrolled in a pregnancy study. This chain joins TRBV28 and TRBJ2-5, with 7 bases identical to TRBD1. The source was peripheral blood, collected in the second trimester of pregnancy. The CDR3, as DNA: TGTGCCAGCAGCCCACTACTCCACAGGGGTCGGTTAAAAGAGACCCAGTACTTC. Translating it yields CASSPLLHRGRLKETQYF.